What follows describes a single T cell receptor (beta chain). This specimen belongs to a study of blood T cell repertoires in COVID-19. For the study at large: Acute and convalescent COVID-19 specimens originated in the United States, Italy and Spain. T cells, B-cell-depleted T cells, or PBMCs supplied cDNA or gDNA.

In the original workflow: Amplification from reference gene primers served as the basis for estimated nucleated cell counts. Sequenced by immunoSEQ multiplex PCR; TCRdb stores in-frame clones only, minus some. V and J calls and clone size are copied from that table; D and trimming were computed from the DNA. The table lists approximately 190,000 clones, 82% of them singletons. The sequence was collected from a woman aged 25 to 39 with acute or convalescent COVID-19. The material sequenced was peripheral blood.

The CDR3 sequence: CASSVAGTGKIYEQYF. The CDR3 bases are TGTGCCAGCAGCGTAGCAGGGACAGGGAAAATCTACGAGCAGTACTTC. This chain connects TRBV9 to TRBJ2-7; 9 bases are a match to TRBD1. In germline, CDR1 is SGDLS, CDR2 YYNGEE. Trimming took 0 bases from V and 3 from J; bases not matched to a gene: 7. The CDR3 runs 16 residues.